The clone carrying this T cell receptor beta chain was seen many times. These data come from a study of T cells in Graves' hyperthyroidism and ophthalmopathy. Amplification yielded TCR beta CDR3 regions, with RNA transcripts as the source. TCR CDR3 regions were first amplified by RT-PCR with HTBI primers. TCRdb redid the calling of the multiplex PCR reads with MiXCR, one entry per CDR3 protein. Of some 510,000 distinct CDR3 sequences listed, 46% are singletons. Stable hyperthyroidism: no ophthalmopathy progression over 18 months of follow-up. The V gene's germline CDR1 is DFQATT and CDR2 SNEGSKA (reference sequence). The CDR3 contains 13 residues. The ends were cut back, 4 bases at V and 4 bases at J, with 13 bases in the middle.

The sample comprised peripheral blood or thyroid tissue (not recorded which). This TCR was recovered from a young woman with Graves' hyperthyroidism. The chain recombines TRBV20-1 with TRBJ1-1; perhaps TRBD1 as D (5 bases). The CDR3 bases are TGCAGTGCTACCGAAGGGACTGTCACTGAAGCTTTCTTT. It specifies CSATEGTVTEAFF.